One sample yielded the 12 T cell receptor beta chains listed below, sequenced in a study of T cell changes during pregnancy in multiple sclerosis. Clones were read by immunoSEQ multiplex PCR, and TCRdb kept only the in-frame ones, dropping some. The data show around 36,000 clones, with roughly 91% seen just once and over 6.5% held by the top ten. The sample here was CD8+ T cells from peripheral blood mononuclear cells, taken before pregnancy. All receptors derive from a female donor with multiple sclerosis, enrolled in a pregnancy study.

A few counts support this clone. This sequence joins TRBV10-2 and TRBJ2-5; 10 bases match TRBD2. The germline CDR1 and CDR2 sequences are WSHSY and SAAADI. The CDR3 spans 13 residues. Unmatched junction bases numbered 7, after V lost 10 bases and J lost 5 bases. The CDR3 loop reads CATIAGGMETQYF. CDR3 nucleotides: TGCGCCACTATAGCGGGAGGCATGGAGACCCAGTACTTC.

The chain combines TRBV5-1 with TRBJ1-2; no firm D call. Trimming left V 6 bases short and J 6 bases short, with 9 bases between. This CDR3 is 11 amino acids long. CDR1 is SGHRS, CDR2 YFSETQ, per germline. CDR3 in amino acids: CASIGEDGYTF. DNA of the CDR3: TGCGCCAGCATAGGAGAGGATGGCTACACCTTC. Full variable domain (rest looked up from reference TRBV5-1 and TRBJ1-2): KAGVTQTPRYLIKTRGQQVTLSCSPISGHRSVSWYQQTPGQGLQFLFEYFSETQRNKGNFPGRFSGRQFSNSRSEMNVSTLELGDSALYLCASIGEDGYTFGSGTRLTVV.

V usage is TRBV6-1 and J usage is TRBJ1-1, with a weak D call TRBD1 (6 bases). Looked up from germline, CDR1 is MNHNS and CDR2 is SASEGT. The CDR3 consists of 15 residues. V gave up 1 base and J gave up 2 bases, with 11 bases separating them. The CDR3 DNA reads as TGTGCCAGCAGTGAAGACGAAGGGGGAAACACTGAAGCTTTCTTT. Its translation is CASSEDEGGNTEAFF.

J is TRBJ2-7 and V is TRBV10-3; 8 nucleotides agree with TRBD2. Germline V gene data show CDR1 as ENHRY and CDR2 as SYGVKD. The CDR3 totals 17 residues. V gave up 11 bases and J gave up 6 bases; unmatched junction bases: 24. This CDR3 is CASSVGVSGLDIGEQYF. In nucleotides, the CDR3 is TGTGCCTCGTCAGTCGGAGTATCGGGACTAGATATAGGCGAGCAGTACTTC.

In its sample, this clone was seen a few times. The V and J genes are TRBV7-9 and TRBJ1-3; 9 bases agree with TRBD1. V shed 5 bases and J 6 bases; nucleotides not matched to a gene: 14. Germline V gene lookup returns CDR1 SEHNR and CDR2 FQNEAQ (reference sequence). The CDR3 has 17 residues. The CDR3 sequence: CASSPGRNRGPENTIYF. As DNA, the CDR3 is TGTGCCAGCAGCCCCGGACGAAACAGGGGGCCAGAAAACACCATATATTTT. Combining the CDR3 with reference TRBV7-9 and TRBJ1-3 gives the whole variable domain DTGVSQNPRHKITKRGQNVTFRCDPISEHNRLYWYRQTLGQGPEFLTYFQNEAQLEKSRLLSDRFSAERPKGSFSTLEIQRTEQGDSAMYLCASSPGRNRGPENTIYFGEGSWLTVV.

The chain uses TRBV5-6 and TRBJ2-6; D call uncertain. CDR1 is SGHDT, CDR2 YYEEEE, per germline. V lost 0 bases and J 1 base, leaving 5 bases between the germline ends. CDR3 length equals 15 residues. CDR3 in amino acids: CASSLVASGANVLTF. CDR3 bases: TGTGCCAGCAGCTTGGTCGCGTCTGGGGCCAACGTCCTGACTTTC. Full variable domain (missing parts from reference TRBV5-6 and TRBJ2-6): DAGVTQSPTHLIKTRGQQVTLRCSPKSGHDTVSWYQQALGQGPQFIFQYYEEEERQRGNFPDRFSGHQFPNYSSELNVNALLLGDSALYLCASSLVASGANVLTFGAGSRLTVL.

V gene TRBV27 combines with J gene TRBJ2-7; D uncertain. CDR3 length equals 17 residues. V was shortened by 8 bases and J by 0 bases, with 23 bases between the two germline ends. Per germline, CDR1 MNHEY and CDR2 SMNVEV (reference sequence). The CDR3 coding sequence is TGTGCCAGCGCCCCCCCCGGTCCCACCCTTTACTCCTACGAGCAGTACTTC. Translating it yields CASAPPGPTLYSYEQYF.

The chain links TRBV27 to TRBJ2-1; D remains ambiguous. Germline V gene data show CDR1 as MNHEY and CDR2 as SMNVEV (reference sequence). The CDR3 covers 13 residues. V lost 3 bases to trimming and J lost 9 bases, with 12 bases between them. CDR3 nucleotide sequence: TGTGCCAGCAGTTTGAGTAGCCCGGGTGAGCAGTTCTTC. Translation gives CASSLSSPGEQFF.

The V and J genes are TRBV14 and TRBJ2-7; 7 bases align to TRBD2. The CDR3 length is 15 residues. Germline-derived CDR1 and CDR2 are SGHDN and FVKESK. The V and J ends lost 1 base and 1 base, in that order; junction bases with no gene match: 4. The CDR3 DNA sequence: TGTGCCAGCAGCCAAGGTCTAGCGGCTTCCTACGAGCAGTACTTC. Translation: CASSQGLAASYEQYF. The full variable domain, completed using reference TRBV14 and TRBJ2-7, is EAGVTQFPSHSVIEKGQTVTLRCDPISGHDNLYWYRRVMGKEIKFLLHFVKESKQDESGMPNNRFLAERTGGTYSTLKVQPAELEDSGVYFCASSQGLAASYEQYFGPGTRLTVT.

The genes are TRBV19 and TRBJ1-5; unclear D gene. The CDR3 is made up of 15 amino acids. Trimming pared 6 bases from V and 1 base from J, leaving 13 bases between. Per the germline V gene, CDR1 is LNHDA and CDR2 is SQIVND (reference sequence). The CDR3 region is CASSPGSRSNQPQHF. For the CDR3, the DNA is TGTGCCAGTAGCCCGGGGAGTAGGAGCAATCAGCCCCAGCATTTT.

The CDR3 spells CASSVQGSNEKLFF. The CDR3 region has the DNA TGTGCCAGCAGTGTACAGGGATCTAATGAAAAACTGTTTTTT. The chain combines TRBV2 with TRBJ1-4, with D possibly being TRBD1 (6 bases). The V end was cut by 4 bases, the J end by 3 bases, with 9 bases between. Germline assignment: CDR1 SNHLY and CDR2 FYNNEI. CDR3 length: 14 residues.

This chain links TRBV6-1 with TRBJ2-7; D remains unclear. The CDR3 covers 13 residues. V was clipped by 1 base and J by 2 bases, with 6 bases between them. The V gene's germline CDR1 is MNHNS and CDR2 SASEGT. This chain's CDR3 is CASSEVGTYEQYF. CDR3 in DNA: TGTGCCAGCAGTGAAGTGGGCACCTACGAGCAGTACTTC.